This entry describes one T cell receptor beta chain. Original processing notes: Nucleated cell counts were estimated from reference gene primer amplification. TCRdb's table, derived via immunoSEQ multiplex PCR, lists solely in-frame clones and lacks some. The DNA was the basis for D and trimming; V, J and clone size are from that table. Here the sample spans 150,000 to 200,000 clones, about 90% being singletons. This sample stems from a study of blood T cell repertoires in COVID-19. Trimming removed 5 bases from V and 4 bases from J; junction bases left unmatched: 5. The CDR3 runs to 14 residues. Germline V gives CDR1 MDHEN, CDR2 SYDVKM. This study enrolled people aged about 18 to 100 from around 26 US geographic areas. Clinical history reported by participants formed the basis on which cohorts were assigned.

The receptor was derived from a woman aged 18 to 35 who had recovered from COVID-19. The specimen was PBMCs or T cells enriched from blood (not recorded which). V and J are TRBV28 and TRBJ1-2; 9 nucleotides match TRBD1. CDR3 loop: CASSLLDRGYGYTF. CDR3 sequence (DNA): TGTGCCAGCAGTCTATTGGACAGGGGCTATGGCTACACCTTC.